A single sample is the source of the 25 T cell receptor beta chains below, sequenced in a study of shared clonotypes between healthy human individuals. Profiling relied on immunoSEQ multiplex PCR, and the TCRdb table lists in-frame clones only, not all of them. This table holds roughly 1,000,000 clones, approximately 78% found once. The sample comprised memory CD4+ T cells from PBMCs. Indicated subset: CD45RA-negative fraction. The receptors were gathered from a man aged 18 to 30 in good health. Some clones in this sample may be carry-over from other donors' samples.

The genes are TRBV5-4 and TRBJ2-1; 10 bases are a match to TRBD2. The CDR3 contains 15 residues. Germline V gene lookup returns CDR1 SGHNT and CDR2 YYREEE (reference sequence). V dropped 0 bases and J dropped 5; count of bases not matched to a gene: 2. The CDR3 region has the DNA TGTGCCAGCAGCTTGGCTAGCGGGAGACACAATGAGCAGTTCTTC. Amino acid sequence: CASSLASGRHNEQFF.

The chain uses TRBV19 and TRBJ1-5; D not resolved. The CDR3 covers 16 residues. Between the trimmed V and J ends, which lost 3 bases and 7 bases, there was a span of 19 bases. In germline, CDR1 is LNHDA, CDR2 SQIVND (reference sequence). CDR3 sequence (DNA): TGTGCCAGTAGTATTACCTTAAGGGCAGGTCAACAGCCCCAGCATTTT. Translating gives CASSITLRAGQQPQHF.

The CDR3 spells CASSAQGEEAFF. Written as DNA, the CDR3 is TGTGCCAGCAGCGCCCAGGGGGAAGAAGCTTTCTTT. The chain is built from TRBV7-3 and TRBJ1-1; 7 positions match TRBD1. The trim removed 5 bases at V and 8 bases at J, leaving 5 bases unmatched. The germline V gene encodes CDR1 SGHTA and CDR2 FQGTGA. This CDR3 is built from 12 residues.

The V call is TRBV7-8, the J call TRBJ1-5; 9 bases align to TRBD1. Germline assignment: CDR1 SGHVS and CDR2 FQNEAQ. V was pared by 5 bases and J by 1 base, with 6 bases of the junction left unmatched. The CDR3 length is 16 residues. CDR3 region: CASSATGGRSNQPQHF. CDR3 sequence (DNA): TGTGCCAGCAGCGCGACAGGGGGAAGGAGCAATCAGCCCCAGCATTTT.

This chain links TRBV28 with TRBJ1-1; D possibly corresponds to TRBD1 (5 bases). The CDR3 has 15 amino acids. With 2 bases removed from V and 0 bases from J, the gap between germline ends came to 10 bases. The V gene's germline CDR1 is MDHEN and CDR2 SYDVKM. CDR3 DNA sequence: TGTGCCAGCAGTTTAATAGGGGAAATGAACACTGAAGCTTTCTTT. Translated, it gives CASSLIGEMNTEAFF.

The V call is TRBV2, the J call TRBJ1-2, with D possibly matching TRBD1 (6 bases). The germline gives CDR1 SNHLY, CDR2 FYNNEI. V was shortened by 1 base and J by 4 bases, with 16 bases between the two germline ends. CDR3 size: 16 residues. Written as DNA, the CDR3 is TGTGCCAGCAGTGAAGTCGGGGCAGGGGCCCCCTATGGCTACACCTTC. It translates to CASSEVGAGAPYGYTF.

A word on this clone: The same CDR3 also results from other DNA sequences found in this sample. The V and J genes are TRBV5-1 and TRBJ2-1; 12 positions match TRBD1. Trimming removed 4 bases from V and 7 bases from J; junction bases left unmatched: 3. This CDR3 region has 14 residues. Per germline, CDR1 SGHRS and CDR2 YFSETQ. The DNA for the CDR3 is TGCGCCAGCAGCCCGGGACAGGGGGCTAATGAGCAGTTCTTC. Translating it yields CASSPGQGANEQFF.

V is TRBV9 and J is TRBJ2-1; TRBD2 matches 7 bases. The J segment lost 1 base and the V segment lost 2 bases, leaving 3 bases of the junction unmatched. From germline, CDR1 is SGDLS and CDR2 YYNGEE. The CDR3 is made up of 15 amino acids. CDR3 nucleotides: TGTGCCAGCAGCGTGAGTAGCGGGTCCTACAATGAGCAGTTCTTC. Its protein is CASSVSSGSYNEQFF.

The chain recombines TRBV28 with TRBJ1-1; a weak D match, TRBD1 (5 bases). The ends were cut back, 11 bases at V and 3 bases at J, with 13 bases in the middle. The CDR3 has 12 amino acids. From germline, CDR1 is MDHEN and CDR2 SYDVKM. This CDR3 reads CALNLRDTEAFF. The CDR3 nucleotides read TGTGCCCTCAATCTCAGGGACACTGAAGCTTTCTTT. The full variable domain, its missing parts supplied by reference TRBV28 and TRBJ1-1, is DVKVTQSSRYLVKRTGEKVFLECVQDMDHENMFWYRQDPGLGLRLIYFSYDVKMKEKGDIPEGYSVSREKKERFSLILESASTNQTSMYLCALNLRDTEAFFGQGTRLTVV.

This chain joins TRBV6-1 and TRBJ1-5; possibly TRBD1 for D (5 bases). V lost 3 bases, J lost 6 bases, and 12 bases lay in between. Germline CDR1 is MNHNS and CDR2 is SASEGT. CDR3 size: 14 residues. The CDR3 is CASSELRGIQPQHF. The CDR3 coding sequence is TGTGCCAGCAGTGAGTTGCGGGGGATTCAGCCCCAGCATTTT.

The J gene is TRBJ2-3, the V gene TRBV7-9; TRBD2 might be the D (5 bases). The CDR3 is 12 amino acids. The V gene's germline CDR1 is SEHNR and CDR2 FQNEAQ (reference sequence). Trimming took off 6 bases at V and 5 bases at J, with 9 bases between the two ends. The CDR3 sequence: CASRTEGDTQYF. The CDR3 DNA follows: TGTGCCAGCAGGACCGAGGGAGATACGCAGTATTTT.

The V gene is TRBV7-9, the J gene TRBJ2-3; D perhaps matches TRBD2 (5 bases). Trimming removed 5 bases from V and 0 bases from J, with 12 bases in between. This CDR3 is built from 15 residues. Germline loops: CDR1 SEHNR, CDR2 FQNEAQ (reference sequence). CDR3 region: CASSPSRGSTDTQYF. CDR3 in DNA: TGTGCCAGCAGCCCCTCGAGAGGGAGCACAGATACGCAGTATTTT.

The rearrangement links TRBV6-1 to TRBJ2-7; 8 nucleotides align to TRBD1. V lost 2 bases to trimming and J lost 12 bases; unmatched junction nucleotides: 12. This CDR3 contains 14 residues. Germline loops: CDR1 MNHNS, CDR2 SASEGT. The CDR3 spells CASSETRGQGTPYF. CDR3 DNA sequence: TGTGCCAGCAGTGAAACCAGGGGGCAGGGTACGCCGTACTTC.

V gene TRBV7-3 combines with J gene TRBJ2-1; unclear D gene. V was clipped by 0 bases and J by 0 bases, with 12 bases between them. The V gene's germline CDR1 is SGHTA and CDR2 FQGTGA. This CDR3 is 17 amino acids long. The CDR3 loop reads CASSLTGPQASYNEQFF. The CDR3 region has the DNA TGTGCCAGCAGCTTAACAGGCCCCCAGGCCTCCTACAATGAGCAGTTCTTC.

The chain carries TRBV4-2 and TRBJ2-7, with 9 bases fitting TRBD2. V gave up 1 base and J gave up 1 base; unmatched junction bases: 2. This CDR3 is built from 15 residues. Per the germline V gene, CDR1 is LGHNA and CDR2 is YNFKEQ. CDR3 in DNA: TGTGCCAGCAGCCAAGGGCGGGAGGGATCCTACGAGCAGTACTTC. Translated: CASSQGREGSYEQYF.

This clone showed up just a few times. The rearrangement joins TRBV28 to TRBJ1-1; D is perhaps TRBD1 (5 bases). Trimming removed 2 bases at V and 5 bases at J, with 12 bases between. The V gene's germline CDR1 is MDHEN and CDR2 SYDVKM. This CDR3 is 14 amino acids long. Here the CDR3 reads CASSLPGERTEAFF. CDR3 in DNA: TGTGCCAGCAGTTTACCGGGGGAACGAACTGAAGCTTTCTTT.

This clone appeared a few times. This rearrangement joins TRBV7-2 to TRBJ2-3; D is ambiguous. The CDR3 consists of 13 residues. The V end was cut by 1 base, the J end by 5 bases, with 7 bases between. Germline CDR1 reads SGHTA; CDR2 reads FQGNSA. The CDR3 DNA follows: TGTGCCAGCAGCTTAGAAGGGATAGATACGCAGTATTTT. Its translation: CASSLEGIDTQYF. Together with reference TRBV7-2 and TRBJ2-3, the CDR3 gives the full variable domain: GAGVSQSPSNKVTEKGKDVELRCDPISGHTALYWYRQSLGQGLEFLIYFQGNSAPDKSGLPSDRFSAERTGGSVSTLTIQRTQQEDSAVYLCASSLEGIDTQYFGPGTRLTVL.

This clone has more than one count but fewer than ten. The rearrangement links TRBV20-1 to TRBJ1-5; D is undetermined. In germline, CDR1 is DFQATT, CDR2 SNEGSKA (reference sequence). V lost 3 bases and J 9 bases, leaving 9 bases between the germline ends. CDR3 length equals 11 residues. CDR3 DNA: TGCAGTGCTAGTGTGGGGATGCCCCAGCATTTT. Its protein is CSASVGMPQHF.

The V gene is TRBV6-5, the J gene TRBJ2-3, with D perhaps assigned TRBD1 or TRBD2 (5 bases each). The ends were cut back, 7 bases at V and 7 bases at J, with 15 bases in the middle. Germline V gives CDR1 MNHEY, CDR2 SVGAGI. The CDR3 is 13 residues long. CDR3 loop: CASKIPGTNTQYF. The CDR3 DNA reads as TGTGCCAGCAAAATACCGGGGACCAATACGCAGTATTTT.

This clone was detected ten times or more. This rearrangement joins TRBV19 to TRBJ1-4; D not resolved. V shed 1 base and J shed 3 bases, with 6 bases lying between them. The germline CDR1 and CDR2 sequences are LNHDA and SQIVND (reference sequence). The CDR3 loop spans 14 amino acids. CDR3 bases: TGTGCCAGTAGTATAGGGAGCTCTAATGAAAAACTGTTTTTT. It specifies CASSIGSSNEKLFF.

With regard to this clone: The same CDR3 also results from other DNA sequences found in this sample. The chain is built from TRBV28 and TRBJ1-4; D not certain. The germline V and J ends were trimmed by 6 bases and 2 bases, with 13 bases remaining between them. Germline values: CDR1 MDHEN, CDR2 SYDVKM. The CDR3 covers 15 residues. CDR3 region: CASSPTGATNEKLFF. The CDR3, as DNA: TGTGCCAGCAGCCCAACGGGCGCGACTAATGAAAAACTGTTTTTT.

The rearrangement links TRBV5-4 to TRBJ1-1, with D maybe TRBD1 (5 bases). V shed 0 bases and J shed 4 bases, with 16 bases lying between them. Germline V gives CDR1 SGHNT, CDR2 YYREEE (reference sequence). The CDR3 runs 16 residues. Written as DNA, the CDR3 is TGTGCCAGCAGCTTGGCCCCGGGGGAGAAGGGCACTGAAGCTTTCTTT. Translating gives CASSLAPGEKGTEAFF.

The V and J genes are TRBV2 and TRBJ1-5; tentative D call: TRBD1 (6 bases). CDR1 and CDR2 (germline): SNHLY, FYNNEI. Trimming took off 1 base at V and 2 bases at J, with 15 bases between the two ends. The CDR3 sequence is 17 residues long. The CDR3 spells CASSEGRGGVGNQPQHF. In DNA form, the CDR3 reads TGTGCCAGCAGTGAAGGCAGAGGGGGGGTTGGCAATCAGCCCCAGCATTTT. Looking up the rest from reference TRBV2 and TRBJ1-5 gives the full variable domain: EPEVTQTPSHQVTQMGQEVILRCVPISNHLYFYWYRQILGQKVEFLVSFYNNEISEKSEIFDDQFSVERPDGSNFTLKIRSTKLEDSAMYFCASSEGRGGVGNQPQHFGDGTRLSIL.

The count of this clone is one. This chain joins TRBV7-9 and TRBJ1-4; D is unresolved. The V end was cut by 2 bases, the J end by 0 bases, with 10 bases between. The CDR3 runs 16 residues. Germline V lookup: CDR1 SEHNR, CDR2 FQNEAQ (reference sequence). In DNA, the CDR3 is TGTGCCAGCAGCTTAACGGGCGGGTCAACTAATGAAAAACTGTTTTTT. As protein: CASSLTGGSTNEKLFF.

The V call is TRBV6-6, the J call TRBJ2-5; 8 bases line up with TRBD2. V gave up 6 bases and J gave up 5 bases; unmatched junction bases: 8. The CDR3 runs to 14 residues. The V gene's germline CDR1 is MNHNY and CDR2 SVGAGI (reference sequence). This chain's CDR3 is CASRRTSIDETQYF. CDR3 coding DNA: TGTGCCAGCAGGAGGACTAGCATAGACGAGACCCAGTACTTC.